These T cell receptor beta chains were read from a single sample in a study of sequential checkpoint blockade in melanoma. Some clones are missing from TCRdb's copy, which holds only in-frame ones; the method was immunoSEQ multiplex PCR. The sample contains approximately 6,000 clones, 39% of which appear only once. The sequences come from tumor tissue (inferred from file names), collected from a patient given nivolumab and ipilimumab in sequence. The source is a human donor with melanoma. Both conserved end residues are trimmed from each CDR3. The order of the fields is V gene, J gene, CDR3 protein.

>TRBV18|TRBJ2-7
ASSPAGNSYEQY
>TRBV11-3|TRBJ1-4
ASTPRQPNEKLF
>TRBV11-3|TRBJ1-1
ASSWDNLNTEAF
>TRBV18|TRBJ1-4
ASSPVGQNEKLF
>TRBV9|TRBJ1-4
ASSVGTRGSNEKLF
>TRBV30|TRBJ2-7
AWSVLPPRRGGEQY
>TRBV4-1|TRBJ2-2
ASSLETGLGSGELF
>TRBV25-1|TRBJ1-4
ASSPATTSVKLF
>TRBV11-3|TRBJ2-7
ASSFWRESHEQY
>TRBV19|TRBJ1-1
ASSIGVGTEAF
>TRBV6-8|TRBJ2-5
ASNLLGGIRVETQY
>TRBV11-3|TRBJ2-1
ASSLVGSSYNEQF
>TRBV6-8|TRBJ2-5
ASSGGVAGAETQY
>TRBV1|TRBJ2-7
TSSQAQGVYEQY
>TRBV18|TRBJ1-4
ASSPLERGGEKLF
>TRBV30|TRBJ2-3
AWSVLAGVDTQY
>TRBV30|TRBJ1-4
AWSVSVRRTEKLF
>TRBV5-1|TRBJ1-2
ASSLGQGAGGYT
>TRBV29-1|TRBJ2-7
SVEGDFLGGGGLEQY
>TRBV9|TRBJ2-7
ASSGGQGSYEQY
>TRBV27|TRBJ2-7
ASIVGERFRY
>TRBV14|TRBJ2-3
ASSRDQSTDTQY
>TRBV10-2|TRBJ1-4
ASSESRRENEKLF
>TRBV4-1|TRBJ1-5
ASSPRTDSNQPQH
>TRBV18|TRBJ2-3
ASSLPDWDTQY
>TRBV6-8|TRBJ2-1
ASSGLAGGYNEQF
>TRBV18|TRBJ1-1
ASSLDRENTEAF
>TRBV5-1|TRBJ2-7
ASSAAGTSGEQY
>TRBV11-3|TRBJ2-5
ASSIPGGTETQY